This T cell receptor beta chain came from a study of spatial heterogeneity in lung cancer. For the study at large: Donation came from around 72 patients with untreated early-stage non-small cell lung cancer. Where available, sequencing covered follow-up PBMC samples, taken at a median of about 2 years after resection.

Time point specified: blood at routine non-recurrence follow-up after resection. Without sorting, whole RNA was sequenced from tumor, nontumor lung or frozen PBMC. Every TCR cDNA molecule carried a tag that served as a unique molecular identifier. TCRdb reanalysed the 5' RACE reads using MiXCR and keeps one entry per CDR3 protein. This sample carries around 110,000 distinct CDR3 sequences, roughly an eighth of them seen once, and the ten largest clones take roughly 15%. This clonotype was counted a few times. The CDR3 length is 13 residues. The V gene lost 7 bases and the J gene lost 1 base, with 10 bases spanning the gap. Germline values: CDR1 MNHNY, CDR2 SVGAGI (reference sequence).

Sequencing used PBMCs, obtained at follow-up. The sequence came from a male donor with early-stage non-small cell lung cancer. The chain employs TRBV6-6 and TRBJ1-1; no clear D gene. The chain's CDR3 is CASKFLGNTEAFF. CDR3 coding DNA: TGTGCCAGCAAGTTTCTGGGGAACACTGAAGCTTTCTTT.